This TCR beta chain was sequenced during a study of cytomegalovirus exposure and HLA in healthy donors. The PCR had 60 Vbeta and 13 Jbeta primers. Profiled with immunoSEQ multiplex PCR; TCRdb holds only in-frame clones, not every one. The table includes roughly 140,000 clones, roughly 80% detected once. To note about this clone: Its antigen is as yet unknown.

Study-level points and caveats: With DRB1 most and HLA-C fewest, TCR association rates differed between HLA loci in a later analysis. According to a later analysis, most TCR beta chains associated with CMV appeared HLA-restricted.

The germline CDR1 and CDR2 sequences are MGHRA and YSYEKL. CDR3 size: 18 residues. After removal of 0 bases from V and 4 bases from J, the junction contained 11 bases not matched to a gene. The chain recombines TRBV4-1 with TRBJ1-2, with 10 bases matching TRBD1. The sequence was obtained from a boy between 2 and 10 years old in good health and CMV-seronegative. Sequencing used PBMCs. This CDR3 reads CASSQDYWTGGLGYGYTF. In DNA, the CDR3 is TGCGCCAGCAGCCAAGATTATTGGACAGGGGGTTTAGGCTATGGCTACACCTTC.